This T cell receptor beta chain appears in the sequencing data of a study of T cell repertoires in cytomegalovirus infection. TCRdb fed the reads into MiXCR, producing one record per CDR3 protein. The repertoire holds 680,000 or so distinct CDR3 sequences, with around 31% as singletons. About this clonotype itself: Its antigen is not identified.

General study points: Ex vivo responses were dominated by HLA-C-restricted CMV-specific TCR beta clonotypes. Identification of carriers of CMV plus the relevant HLA was performed using cumulative public TCR beta family frequency.

The receptor was isolated from a human donor in good health (CMV status not recorded). Some clones in this sample may be carry-over from other donors' samples. This sample comprised cultured PBMCs, obtained from culture after CMV antigen stimulation.

CDR3 residues: CASNPGTGKLDTQYF. In nucleotides, the CDR3 is TGTGCCAGCAACCCTGGGACAGGGAAATTAGATACGCAGTATTTT. The chain is built from TRBV7-9 and TRBJ2-3; TRBD1 matches 9 bases. The CDR3 is made up of 15 amino acids. CDR1 and CDR2 from the germline V gene are SEHNR and FQNEAQ (reference sequence). The J segment lost 5 bases and the V segment lost 7 bases, leaving 10 bases of the junction unmatched.